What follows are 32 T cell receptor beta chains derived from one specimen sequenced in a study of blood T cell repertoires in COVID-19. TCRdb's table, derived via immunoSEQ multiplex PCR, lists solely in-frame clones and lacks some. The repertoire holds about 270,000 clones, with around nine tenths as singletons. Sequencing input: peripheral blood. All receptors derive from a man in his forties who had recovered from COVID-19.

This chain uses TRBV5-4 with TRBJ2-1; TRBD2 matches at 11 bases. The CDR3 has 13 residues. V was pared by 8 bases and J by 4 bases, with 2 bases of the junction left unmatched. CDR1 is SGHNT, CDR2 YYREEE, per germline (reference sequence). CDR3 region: CASGTSGYNEQFF. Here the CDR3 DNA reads TGTGCCAGTGGGACTAGCGGTTACAATGAGCAGTTCTTC.

The CDR3 DNA reads TGCGCCAGCAGCTTGGGCGCTGGAGGGGAGACCCAGTACTTC. Its translation is CASSLGAGGETQYF. The rearrangement links TRBV5-1 to TRBJ2-5; tentative D call: TRBD2 (6 bases). The germline V and J ends were trimmed by 0 bases and 5 bases, with 11 bases remaining between them. The CDR3 has 14 residues. Germline values: CDR1 SGHRS, CDR2 YFSETQ.

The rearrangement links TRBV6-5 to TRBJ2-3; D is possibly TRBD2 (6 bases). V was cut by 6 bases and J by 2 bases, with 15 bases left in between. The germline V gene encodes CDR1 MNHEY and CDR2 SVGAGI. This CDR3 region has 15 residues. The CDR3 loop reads CASSLSAGVTDTQYF. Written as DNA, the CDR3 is TGTGCCAGCAGCCTCTCAGCGGGCGTCACAGATACGCAGTATTTT.

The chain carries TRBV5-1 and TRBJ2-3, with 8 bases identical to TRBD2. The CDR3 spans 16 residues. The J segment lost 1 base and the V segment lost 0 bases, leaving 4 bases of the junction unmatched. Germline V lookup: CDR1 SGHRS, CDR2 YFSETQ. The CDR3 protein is CASSLVLRGGTDTQYF. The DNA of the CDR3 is TGCGCCAGCAGCTTGGTTTTGCGGGGGGGCACAGATACGCAGTATTTT.

CDR3 region: CASSQETYTDTQYF. CDR3 in DNA: TGCGCCAGCAGCCAAGAGACTTACACAGATACGCAGTATTTT. This chain links TRBV4-3 with TRBJ2-3; D is uncertain. In germline, CDR1 is LGHNA, CDR2 YSLEER. Trimming stripped 0 bases from V and 2 bases from J, with 6 bases between. The CDR3 is 14 residues long.

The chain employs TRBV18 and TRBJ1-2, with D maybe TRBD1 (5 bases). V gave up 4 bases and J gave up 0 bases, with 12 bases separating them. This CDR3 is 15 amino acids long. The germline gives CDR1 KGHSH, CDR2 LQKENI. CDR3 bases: TGTGCCAGCTCACTTCGACAGAGAGCTAACTATGGCTACACCTTC. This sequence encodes CASSLRQRANYGYTF.

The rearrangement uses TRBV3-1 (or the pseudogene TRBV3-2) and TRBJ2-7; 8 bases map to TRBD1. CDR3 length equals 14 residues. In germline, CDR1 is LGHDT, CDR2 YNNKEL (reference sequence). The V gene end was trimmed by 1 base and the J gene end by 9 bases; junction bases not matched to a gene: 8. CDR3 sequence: CASSQVRGRGVQYF. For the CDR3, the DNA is TGTGCCAGCAGCCAAGTCAGGGGGCGCGGAGTGCAGTACTTC.

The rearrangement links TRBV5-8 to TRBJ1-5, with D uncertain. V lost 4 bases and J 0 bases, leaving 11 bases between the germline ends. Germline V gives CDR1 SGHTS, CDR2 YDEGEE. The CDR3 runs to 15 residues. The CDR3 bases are TGTGCCAGCAGCCGTACACGAAATAGCAATCAGCCCCAGCATTTT. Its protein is CASSRTRNSNQPQHF. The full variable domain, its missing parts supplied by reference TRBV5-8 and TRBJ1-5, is EAGVTQSPTHLIKTRGQQATLRCSPISGHTSVYWYQQALGLGLQFLLWYDEGEERNRGNFPPRFSGRQFPNYSSELNVNALELEDSALYLCASSRTRNSNQPQHFGDGTRLSIL.

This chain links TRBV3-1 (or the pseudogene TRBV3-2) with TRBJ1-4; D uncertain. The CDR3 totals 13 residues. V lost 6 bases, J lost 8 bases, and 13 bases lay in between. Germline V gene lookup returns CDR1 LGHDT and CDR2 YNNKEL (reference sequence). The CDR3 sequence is CASSPYTGEKLFF. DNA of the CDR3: TGTGCCAGCAGTCCTTATACGGGGGAAAAACTGTTTTTT.

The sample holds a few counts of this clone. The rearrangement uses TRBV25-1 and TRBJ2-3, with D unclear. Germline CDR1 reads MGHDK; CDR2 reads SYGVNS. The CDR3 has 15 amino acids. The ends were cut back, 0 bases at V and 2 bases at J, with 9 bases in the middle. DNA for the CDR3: TGTGCCAGCAGTGAATATCTCGGTGACACAGATACGCAGTATTTT. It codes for CASSEYLGDTDTQYF.

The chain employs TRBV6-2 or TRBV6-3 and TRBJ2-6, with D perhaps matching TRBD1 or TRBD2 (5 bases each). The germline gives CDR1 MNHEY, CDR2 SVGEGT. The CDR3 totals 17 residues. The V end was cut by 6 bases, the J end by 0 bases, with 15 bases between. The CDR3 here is CASSPGQALSGANVLTF. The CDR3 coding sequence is TGTGCCAGCAGCCCGGGGCAGGCCCTCTCTGGGGCCAACGTCCTGACTTTC.

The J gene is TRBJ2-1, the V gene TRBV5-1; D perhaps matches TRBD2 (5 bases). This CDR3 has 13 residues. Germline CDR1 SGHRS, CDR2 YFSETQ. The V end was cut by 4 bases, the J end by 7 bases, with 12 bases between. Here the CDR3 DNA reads TGCGCCAGCAGCCCATGGAGCGGTAATGAGCAGTTCTTC. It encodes CASSPWSGNEQFF.

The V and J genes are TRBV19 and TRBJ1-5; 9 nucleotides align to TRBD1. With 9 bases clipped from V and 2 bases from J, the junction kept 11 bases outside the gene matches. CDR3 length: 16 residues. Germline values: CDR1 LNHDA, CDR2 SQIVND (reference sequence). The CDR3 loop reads CASGTGTPVGNQPQHF. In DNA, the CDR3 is TGTGCCAGCGGGACAGGGACCCCCGTTGGCAATCAGCCCCAGCATTTT.

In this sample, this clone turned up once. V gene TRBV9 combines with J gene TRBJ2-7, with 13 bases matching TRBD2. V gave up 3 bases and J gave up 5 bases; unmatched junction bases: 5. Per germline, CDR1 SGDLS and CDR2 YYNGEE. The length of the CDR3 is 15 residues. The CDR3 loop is CASSGGTSGVDEQYF. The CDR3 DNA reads TGTGCCAGCAGCGGGGGGACTAGCGGGGTGGACGAGCAGTACTTC.

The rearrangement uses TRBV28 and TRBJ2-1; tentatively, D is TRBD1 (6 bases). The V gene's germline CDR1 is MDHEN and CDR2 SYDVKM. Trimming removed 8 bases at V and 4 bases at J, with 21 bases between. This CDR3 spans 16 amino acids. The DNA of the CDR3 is TGTGCCAGCGGCCAACTCCCAGGGGATGGGTACAATGAGCAGTTCTTC. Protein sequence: CASGQLPGDGYNEQFF. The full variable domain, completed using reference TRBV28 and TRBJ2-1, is DVKVTQSSRYLVKRTGEKVFLECVQDMDHENMFWYRQDPGLGLRLIYFSYDVKMKEKGDIPEGYSVSREKKERFSLILESASTNQTSMYLCASGQLPGDGYNEQFFGPGTRLTVL.

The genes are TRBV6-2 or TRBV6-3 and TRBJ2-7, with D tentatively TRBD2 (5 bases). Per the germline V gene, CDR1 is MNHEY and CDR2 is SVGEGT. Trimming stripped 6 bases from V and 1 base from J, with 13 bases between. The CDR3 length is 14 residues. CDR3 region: CASSPRLASYEQYF. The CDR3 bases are TGTGCCAGCAGCCCACGTCTAGCATCCTACGAGCAGTACTTC.

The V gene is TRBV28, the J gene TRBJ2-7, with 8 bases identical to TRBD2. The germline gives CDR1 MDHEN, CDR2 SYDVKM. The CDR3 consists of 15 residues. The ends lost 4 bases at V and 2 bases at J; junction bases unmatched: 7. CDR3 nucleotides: TGTGCCAGCAGTTCCCCGGGAGGGCCTACCTACGAGCAGTACTTC. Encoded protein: CASSSPGGPTYEQYF.

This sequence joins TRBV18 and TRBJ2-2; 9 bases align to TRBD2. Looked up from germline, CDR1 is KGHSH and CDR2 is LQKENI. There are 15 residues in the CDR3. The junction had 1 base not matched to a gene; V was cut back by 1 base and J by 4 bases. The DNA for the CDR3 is TGTGCCAGCTCACCACTAGCGGGAGTCACCGGGGAGCTGTTTTTT. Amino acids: CASSPLAGVTGELFF.

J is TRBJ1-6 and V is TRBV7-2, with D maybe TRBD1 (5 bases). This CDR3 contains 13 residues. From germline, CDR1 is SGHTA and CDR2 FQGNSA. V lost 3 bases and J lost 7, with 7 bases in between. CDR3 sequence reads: CASSFWTNSPLHF. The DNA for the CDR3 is TGTGCCAGCAGCTTTTGGACAAATTCACCCCTCCACTTT.

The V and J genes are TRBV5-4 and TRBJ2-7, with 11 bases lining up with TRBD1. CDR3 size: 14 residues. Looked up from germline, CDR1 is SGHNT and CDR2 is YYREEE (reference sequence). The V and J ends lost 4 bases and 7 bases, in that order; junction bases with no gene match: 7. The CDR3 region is CASSPRDRGLEQYF. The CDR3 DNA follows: TGTGCCAGCAGCCCACGGGACAGGGGGTTGGAGCAGTACTTC.

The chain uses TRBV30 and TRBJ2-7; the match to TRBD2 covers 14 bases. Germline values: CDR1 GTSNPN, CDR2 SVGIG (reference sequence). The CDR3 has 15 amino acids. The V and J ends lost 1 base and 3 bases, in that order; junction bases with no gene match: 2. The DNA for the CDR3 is TGTGCCTGGAGTGGAGGGACTAGCGGGAGCTACGAGCAGTACTTC. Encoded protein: CAWSGGTSGSYEQYF.

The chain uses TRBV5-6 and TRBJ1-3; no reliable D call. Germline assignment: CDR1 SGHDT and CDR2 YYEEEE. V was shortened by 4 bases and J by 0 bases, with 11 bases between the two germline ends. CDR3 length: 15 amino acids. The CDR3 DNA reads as TGTGCCAGCAGCCTCCGCGGATACTCTGGAAACACCATATATTTT. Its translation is CASSLRGYSGNTIYF.

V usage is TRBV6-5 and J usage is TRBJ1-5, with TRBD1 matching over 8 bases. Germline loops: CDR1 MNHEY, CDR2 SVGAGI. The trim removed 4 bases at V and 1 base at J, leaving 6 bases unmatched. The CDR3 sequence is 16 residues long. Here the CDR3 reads CASSWTGLGSNQPQHF. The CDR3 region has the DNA TGTGCCAGCAGTTGGACAGGGTTAGGAAGCAATCAGCCCCAGCATTTT.

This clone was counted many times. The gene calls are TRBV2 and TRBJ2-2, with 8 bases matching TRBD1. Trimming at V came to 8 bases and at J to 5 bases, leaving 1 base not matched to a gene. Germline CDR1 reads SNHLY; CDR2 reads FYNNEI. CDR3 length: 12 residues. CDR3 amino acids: CASGQGTGELFF. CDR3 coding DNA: TGTGCCAGCGGACAGGGTACCGGGGAGCTGTTTTTT.

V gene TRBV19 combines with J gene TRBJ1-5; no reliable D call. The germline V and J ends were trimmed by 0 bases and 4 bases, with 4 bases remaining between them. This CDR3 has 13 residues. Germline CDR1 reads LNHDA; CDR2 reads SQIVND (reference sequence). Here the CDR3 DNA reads TGTGCCAGTAGTATAGATAAAAATCAGCCCCAGCATTTT. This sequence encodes CASSIDKNQPQHF. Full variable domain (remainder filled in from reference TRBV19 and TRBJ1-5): DGGITQSPKYLFRKEGQNVTLSCEQNLNHDAMYWYRQDPGQGLRLIYYSQIVNDFQKGDIAEGYSVSREKKESFPLTVTSAQKNPTAFYLCASSIDKNQPQHFGDGTRLSIL.

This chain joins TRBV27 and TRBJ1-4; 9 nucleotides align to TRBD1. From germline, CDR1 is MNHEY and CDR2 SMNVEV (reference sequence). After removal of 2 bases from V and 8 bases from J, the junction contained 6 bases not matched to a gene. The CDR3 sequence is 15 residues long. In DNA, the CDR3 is TGTGCCAGCAGTTTAGGGGGACAGGGCTGGGAAAAACTGTTTTTT. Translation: CASSLGGQGWEKLFF.

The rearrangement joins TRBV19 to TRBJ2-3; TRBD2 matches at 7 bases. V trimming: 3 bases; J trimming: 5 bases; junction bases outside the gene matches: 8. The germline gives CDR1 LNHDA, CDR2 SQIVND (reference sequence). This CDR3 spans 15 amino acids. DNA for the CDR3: TGTGCCAGTAGTATGGGGGGGATGATGGGAGATACGCAGTATTTT. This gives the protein CASSMGGMMGDTQYF.

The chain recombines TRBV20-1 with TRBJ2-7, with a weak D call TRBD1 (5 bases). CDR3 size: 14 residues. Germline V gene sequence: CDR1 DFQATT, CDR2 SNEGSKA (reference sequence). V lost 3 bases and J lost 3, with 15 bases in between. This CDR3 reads CSASAQRGYYEQYF. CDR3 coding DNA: TGCAGTGCTAGTGCTCAAAGGGGCTACTACGAGCAGTACTTC.

CDR3 DNA sequence: TGTGCCAGCAGTGAAGCGGGCAGGGGTTTCACTCAGCCCCAGCATTTT. This translates into CASSEAGRGFTQPQHF. This chain connects TRBV6-1 to TRBJ1-5, with a tentative D call TRBD1 (6 bases). The CDR3 runs 16 residues. The germline CDR1 and CDR2 sequences are MNHNS and SASEGT. The V end was cut by 0 bases, the J end by 6 bases, with 15 bases between.

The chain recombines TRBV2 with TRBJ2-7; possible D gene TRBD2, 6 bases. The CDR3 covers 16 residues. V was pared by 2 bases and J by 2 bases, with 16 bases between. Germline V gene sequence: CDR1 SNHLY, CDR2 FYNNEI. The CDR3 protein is CASSELGGPSTYEQYF. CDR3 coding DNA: TGTGCCAGCAGTGAATTGGGAGGCCCATCCACCTACGAGCAGTACTTC.

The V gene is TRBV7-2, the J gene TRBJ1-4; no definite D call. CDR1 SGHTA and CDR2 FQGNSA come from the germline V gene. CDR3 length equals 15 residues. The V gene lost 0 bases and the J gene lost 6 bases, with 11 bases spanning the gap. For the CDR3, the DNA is TGTGCCAGCAGCTTAGCGTACGGGAAGTATGAAAAACTGTTTTTT. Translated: CASSLAYGKYEKLFF.

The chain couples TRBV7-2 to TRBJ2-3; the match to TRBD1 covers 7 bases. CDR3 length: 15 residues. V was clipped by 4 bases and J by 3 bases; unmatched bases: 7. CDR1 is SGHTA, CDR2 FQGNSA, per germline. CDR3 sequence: CASSSLGTVTDTQYF. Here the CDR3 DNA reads TGTGCCAGCAGCTCACTCGGGACAGTAACAGATACGCAGTATTTT.